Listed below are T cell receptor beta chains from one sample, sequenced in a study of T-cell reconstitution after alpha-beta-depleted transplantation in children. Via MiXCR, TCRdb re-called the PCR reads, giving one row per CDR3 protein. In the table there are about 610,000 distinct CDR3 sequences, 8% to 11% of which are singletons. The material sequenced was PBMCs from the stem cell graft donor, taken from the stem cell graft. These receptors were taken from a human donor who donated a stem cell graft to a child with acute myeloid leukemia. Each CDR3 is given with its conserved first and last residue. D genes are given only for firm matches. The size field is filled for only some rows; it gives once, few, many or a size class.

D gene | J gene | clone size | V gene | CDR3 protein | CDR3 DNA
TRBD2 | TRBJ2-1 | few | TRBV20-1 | CSAESGRENEQFF | TGCAGTGCTGAGAGCGGGAGAGAAAATGAGCAGTTCTTC
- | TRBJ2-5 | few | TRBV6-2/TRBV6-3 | CASRPSGAETQYF | TGTGCCAGCAGACCATCCGGGGCGGAGACCCAGTACTTC
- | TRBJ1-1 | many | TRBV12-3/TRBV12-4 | CASSLEAAAFF | TGTGCCAGCAGTTTAGAGGCCGCGGCTTTCTTT
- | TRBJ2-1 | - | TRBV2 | CASSEALLQQFF | TGTGCCAGCAGTGAAGCGCTTCTTCAGCAGTTCTTC
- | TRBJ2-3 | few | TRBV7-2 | CASSRGRTPDTQYF | TGTGCCAGCAGCCGGGGACGAACTCCGGATACGCAGTATTTT
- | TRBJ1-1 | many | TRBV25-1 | CASTSSRELNTEAFF | TGTGCCAGCACCTCGTCAAGGGAGTTAAACACTGAAGCTTTCTTT
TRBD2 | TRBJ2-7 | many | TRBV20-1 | CSAKQLPGLENEQYF | TGCAGTGCTAAACAACTTCCGGGACTAGAGAACGAGCAGTACTTC
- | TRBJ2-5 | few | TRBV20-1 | CSVLPPVSQETQYF | TGCAGTGTACTACCGCCGGTTTCCCAAGAGACCCAGTACTTC
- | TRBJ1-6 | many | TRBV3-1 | CASSQGEAVPLHF | TGTGCCAGCAGCCAAGGGGAGGCAGTACCCCTCCACTTT
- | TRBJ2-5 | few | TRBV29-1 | CSVDTETQYF | TGCAGCGTTGATACTGAGACCCAGTACTTC
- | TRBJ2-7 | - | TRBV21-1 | CASSNGDRASEQYF | TGTGCCAGCAGCAATGGGGACAGGGCCAGCGAGCAGTACTTC
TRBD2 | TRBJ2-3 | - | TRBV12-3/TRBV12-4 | CASSRLISAGAITDTQYF | TGTGCCAGCAGTCGTCTAATTTCAGCGGGGGCTATCACAGATACGCAGTATTTT
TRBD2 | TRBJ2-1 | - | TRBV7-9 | CASSSGLAGGLGEQFF | TGTGCCAGCAGCTCTGGACTAGCGGGAGGGTTAGGGGAGCAGTTCTTC
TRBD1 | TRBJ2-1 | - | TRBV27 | CASQIQGAGYEQFF | TGTGCCAGCCAAATACAGGGGGCAGGATATGAGCAGTTCTTC
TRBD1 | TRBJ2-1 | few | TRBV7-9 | CASSVGQGDNEQFF | TGTGCCAGCAGCGTAGGGCAGGGGGACAATGAGCAGTTCTTC
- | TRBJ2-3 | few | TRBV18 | CASTLMGDTQYF | TGTGCCAGCACCTTGATGGGAGATACGCAGTATTTT
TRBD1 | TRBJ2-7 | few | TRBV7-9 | CASSLGRGNEQYF | TGTGCCAGCAGCTTAGGCAGGGGGAACGAGCAGTACTTC
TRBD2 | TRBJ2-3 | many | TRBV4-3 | CASSQDLAGASDTQYF | TGCGCCAGCAGCCAAGATCTGGCGGGAGCCTCAGATACGCAGTATTTT
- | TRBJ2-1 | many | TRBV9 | CASSVDSPSYNEQFF | TGTGCCAGCAGCGTAGACTCTCCTTCCTACAATGAGCAGTTCTTC
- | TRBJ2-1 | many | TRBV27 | CASSLFLTSNYNEQFF | TGTGCCAGCAGTTTATTCCTCACAAGCAACTACAATGAGCAGTTCTTC
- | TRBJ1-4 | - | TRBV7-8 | CASSQEGQPNEKLFF | TGTGCCAGCAGCCAAGAAGGACAGCCTAATGAAAAACTGTTTTTT
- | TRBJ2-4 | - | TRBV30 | CAWSVHQGRGLAKNIQYF | TGTGCCTGGAGTGTACACCAGGGAAGAGGACTAGCCAAAAACATTCAGTACTTC
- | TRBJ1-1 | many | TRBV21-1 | CASSKATQRRAPLENTEAFF | TGTGCCAGCAGCAAAGCCACCCAGCGGAGGGCTCCGCTCGAGAACACTGAAGCTTTCTTT
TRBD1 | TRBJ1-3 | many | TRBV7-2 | CASSLGGTGGTGNTIYF | TGTGCCAGCAGCTTAGGGGGGACAGGGGGCACTGGAAACACCATATATTTT
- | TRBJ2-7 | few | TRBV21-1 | CASIKTTGVGREQYF | TGTGCCAGCATCAAAACAACTGGTGTGGGACGCGAGCAGTACTTC
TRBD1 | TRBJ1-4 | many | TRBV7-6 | CASSLNAGGNEKLFF | TGTGCCAGCAGCTTAAATGCAGGGGGTAATGAAAAACTGTTTTTT
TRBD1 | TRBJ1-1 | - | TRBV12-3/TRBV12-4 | CASSPTGASTEAFF | TGTGCCAGCAGTCCGACAGGGGCGAGTACTGAAGCTTTCTTT
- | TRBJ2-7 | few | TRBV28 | CASTKFLGDSYEQYF | TGTGCCAGCACCAAGTTCTTAGGGGATTCCTACGAGCAGTACTTC
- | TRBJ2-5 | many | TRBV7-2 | CASSLASGTEETQYF | TGTGCCAGCAGCTTAGCGTCTGGAACCGAAGAGACCCAGTACTTC
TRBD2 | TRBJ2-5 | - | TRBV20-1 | CSARDYSGRETQYF | TGCAGTGCTAGAGATTACAGCGGGAGAGAGACCCAGTACTTC
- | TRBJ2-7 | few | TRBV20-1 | CSADLPLSYEQYF | TGCAGTGCTGACCTCCCGCTTTCCTACGAGCAGTACTTC
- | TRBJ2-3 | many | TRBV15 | CATSANRAAQYF | TGTGCCACCAGCGCTAACAGGGCCGCGCAGTATTTT